This T cell receptor (beta chain) derives from a study of CD8 T cells in ankylosing spondylitis. General study points: Reports of some motif variants in reactive arthritis synovial fluid and blood predate this one. Reportedly, disease-linked clones are significantly enriched in ankylosing spondylitis patients' matched synovial fluid.

This clonotype showed up just a few times. Its matching antigen is unknown. CDR3 length equals 15 residues. Germline CDR1 reads MGHRA; CDR2 reads YSYEKL. The V gene end was trimmed by 1 base and the J gene end by 7 bases; junction bases not matched to a gene: 7. Libraries of TCR beta came from quantitative 5'-RACE with molecular barcodes. TCRdb processed the 5' RACE reads anew with MiXCR; each CDR3 protein has one entry. The sample includes some 92,000 distinct CDR3 sequences, about 27% of them seen just once. Sequencing was performed on blood, either unsorted or a sorted T cell fraction (not recorded which). The chain carries TRBV4-1 and TRBJ2-3, with 8 bases matching TRBD2. This sequence was found in a male donor with ankylosing spondylitis or in good health (not recorded which). CDR3 region: CASSQVSGSMYTQYF. Written as DNA, the CDR3 is TGCGCCAGCAGCCAAGTAAGCGGGAGTATGTATACGCAGTATTTT.